Reported below is one T cell receptor (beta chain). This specimen belongs to a study of shared clonotypes between healthy human individuals. Germline V gene data show CDR1 as MNHEY and CDR2 as SVGAGI. V dropped 6 bases and J dropped 0 bases, with 12 bases sitting between them. CDR3 length: 16 amino acids. Produced via immunoSEQ multiplex PCR; TCRdb's table is partial and in-frame only. This table has more than 2 million clones, approximately 95% appearing once. The clonotype comes from a young man in good health. The chain couples TRBV6-5 to TRBJ2-6; D ambiguous. The specimen sequenced was naive CD4+ T cells sorted from blood. Subset here: CD45RA+ positively selected. In DNA, the CDR3 is TGTGCCAGCAGCTACGGGTCCCCCTCTGGGGCCAACGTCCTGACTTTC. It is translated as CASSYGSPSGANVLTF.